This T cell receptor beta chain was documented in a study of human T cells and chemical hapten exposure. Ten or more counts support this clonotype. The antigen remains unidentified. Time point here: patch test 2, 6 weeks after DPC sensitization. Indicated treatment: therapeutic diphenylcyclopropenone sensitization with weekly scalp DPC. TCRdb re-called the RACE reads with MiXCR, one entry per CDR3 protein. Counted here are 69,000 or so distinct CDR3 sequences, 10% to 13% occurring once; the ten biggest clones make up roughly 6.8%. Germline CDR1 and CDR2: SNHLY and FYNNEI. The germline V and J ends were trimmed by 3 bases and 6 bases, with 14 bases remaining between them. The CDR3 runs 14 residues. Study observations and caveats: Donors had alopecia, so their immune response may differ from healthy people's.

This TCR was recovered from a woman between 50 and 59 years old with alopecia areata. Some clones in this sample may be carry-over from other donors' samples. The chain carries TRBV2 and TRBJ1-1, with D perhaps matching TRBD1 (6 bases). The sequencing here drew on whole blood, taken in connection with sensitization to the hapten diphenylcyclopropenone (DPC). The CDR3 DNA follows: TGTGCCAGCAGTGAGCAGGGGTTTGGGTCTGAAGCTTTCTTT. Its translation: CASSEQGFGSEAFF.